This entry lists 18 T cell receptor beta chains sequenced from one sample in a study of OX40 agonist ivuxolimab in advanced cancers. The data were produced by immunoSEQ multiplex PCR, yet TCRdb's version contains in-frame clones alone and is incomplete. The sample has about 64,000 clones; 87% are singletons. The sample here was CD4+ or CD8+ T cells sorted from blood, taken in a trial of the OX40 agonist ivuxolimab. The receptors stem from an adult with an advanced solid tumor such as melanoma, head and neck, liver or kidney cancer.

The rearrangement links TRBV2 to TRBJ1-1, with 7 bases identical to TRBD1. After removal of 4 bases from V and 4 bases from J, the junction contained 6 bases not matched to a gene. This CDR3 region has 14 residues. CDR1 is SNHLY and CDR2 is FYNNEI in the germline V gene. This CDR3 is CASSGQGGSTEAFF. In nucleotides, the CDR3 is TGTGCCAGCAGTGGACAGGGCGGGTCCACTGAAGCTTTCTTT.

The V gene is TRBV6-1, the J gene TRBJ2-2, with TRBD1 identical over 12 bases. From germline, CDR1 is MNHNS and CDR2 SASEGT. This CDR3 contains 15 residues. Losses at the gene ends were 7 bases for V and 7 bases for J; bases not matched to a gene: 7. The CDR3 DNA sequence: TGTGCCAGCATTAGGGACAGGGGGCTTGGCGGGGAGCTGTTTTTT. Its protein product is CASIRDRGLGGELFF.

The chain carries TRBV4-2 and TRBJ1-3; 10 nucleotides align to TRBD1. With 2 bases clipped from V and 4 bases from J, the junction kept 8 bases outside the gene matches. Germline CDR1 LGHNA, CDR2 YNFKEQ. This CDR3 is 17 amino acids long. The CDR3 protein is CASSQLLGQGRGNTIYF. CDR3 in DNA: TGTGCCAGCAGCCAATTGCTGGGACAGGGGCGAGGAAACACCATATATTTT.

The chain employs TRBV19 and TRBJ1-2; no clear D gene. The V gene lost 6 bases and the J gene lost 5 bases, with 7 bases spanning the gap. The CDR3 totals 11 residues. Germline loops: CDR1 LNHDA, CDR2 SQIVND (reference sequence). DNA of the CDR3: TGTGCCAGTAGCCGTGGGTATGGCTACACCTTC. This gives the protein CASSRGYGYTF.

The chain is built from TRBV6-6 and TRBJ2-2; 8 nucleotides agree with TRBD2. J lost 1 base, V lost 5 bases, and 6 bases had no gene match. CDR1 is MNHNY and CDR2 is SVGAGI in the germline V gene (reference sequence). The CDR3 has 16 residues. The CDR3, as DNA: TGTGCCAGCAGTGGCCTGGCGGGAGGGAACACCGGGGAGCTGTTTTTT. It encodes CASSGLAGGNTGELFF.

The V and J genes are TRBV7-6 and TRBJ2-5; TRBD2 matches at 9 bases. V shed 2 bases and J 5 bases; nucleotides not matched to a gene: 6. This CDR3 contains 15 residues. Germline-derived CDR1 and CDR2 are SGHVS and FNYEAQ. The CDR3 nucleotides read TGTGCCAGCAGCTTAAGCGGGGGGCTCGGGGAGACCCAGTACTTC. It translates to CASSLSGGLGETQYF.

This clone was observed a handful of times. The V gene is TRBV10-2, the J gene TRBJ2-5, with D hard to call. The CDR3 extends over 13 amino acids. Germline CDR1 WSHSY, CDR2 SAAADI. Trimming pared 8 bases from V and 5 bases from J, leaving 15 bases between. The CDR3 DNA follows: TGCGCCAGCTCCAAGGCGGTTGTGGAGACCCAGTACTTC. Its translation is CASSKAVVETQYF.

The rearrangement joins TRBV5-5 to TRBJ2-3; D call uncertain. V dropped 0 bases and J dropped 4 bases, with 3 bases sitting between them. Germline V gene data show CDR1 as SGHKS and CDR2 as YYEKEE (reference sequence). This CDR3 spans 12 amino acids. The CDR3 region is CASSLVADTQYF. CDR3 DNA sequence: TGTGCCAGCAGCTTGGTTGCAGATACGCAGTATTTT.

This clone was recorded once. The CDR3 region has the DNA TGTGCCTGGAGCGGGGACACCGTGGGGGAAAAACTGTTTTTT. Amino acid sequence: CAWSGDTVGEKLFF. The chain links TRBV30 to TRBJ1-4; D might be TRBD1 (6 bases). Germline CDR1 GTSNPN, CDR2 SVGIG (reference sequence). Trimming took off 3 bases at V and 8 bases at J, with 16 bases between the two ends. CDR3 length: 14 residues. The full variable domain, with the rest looked up from reference TRBV30 and TRBJ1-4, is SQTIHQWPATLVQPVGSPLSLECTVEGTSNPNLYWYRQAAGRGLQLLFYSVGIGQISSEVPQNLSASRPQDRQFILSSKKLLLSDSGFYLCAWSGDTVGEKLFFGSGTQLSVL.

This chain joins TRBV5-3 and TRBJ2-1; no definite D call. TRBV5-3 is labeled an ORF, and its function is uncertain. The V end was cut by 3 bases, the J end by 6 bases, with 4 bases between. The CDR3 sequence is 11 residues long. CDR3 coding DNA: TGTGCCAGAAGCTGGGGCAATGAGCAGTTCTTC. It yields the protein CARSWGNEQFF.

This clone was observed many times. The V and J genes are TRBV10-3 and TRBJ1-1; D is perhaps TRBD1 (6 bases). Trimming took off 6 bases at V and 7 bases at J, with 15 bases between the two ends. From germline, CDR1 is ENHRY and CDR2 SYGVKD. This CDR3 contains 13 residues. The CDR3 spells CAISGDTPNEAFF. The DNA of the CDR3 is TGTGCCATCAGCGGGGACACCCCCAATGAAGCTTTCTTT.

V usage is TRBV5-1 and J usage is TRBJ1-2, with 7 bases fitting TRBD1. This CDR3 spans 13 amino acids. Germline lookup yields CDR1 SGHRS and CDR2 YFSETQ. V was pared by 5 bases and J by 6 bases, with 7 bases of the junction left unmatched. In DNA, the CDR3 is TGCGCCAGCAGTCGACAGGGAGGGGATGGCTACACCTTC. This encodes CASSRQGGDGYTF.

Only a few counts were recorded for this clone. This CDR3 is CASTPPSGEAFF. The CDR3 nucleotides read TGCGCCAGCACCCCACCCTCCGGTGAAGCTTTCTTT. The rearrangement uses TRBV5-1 and TRBJ1-1; no firm D call. V was cut by 6 bases and J by 7 bases, with 13 bases left in between. This CDR3 is 12 amino acids long. Germline assignment: CDR1 SGHRS and CDR2 YFSETQ.

In this sample, this clone turned up a few times. The chain uses TRBV14 and TRBJ2-1; D not certain. Germline V gene lookup returns CDR1 SGHDN and CDR2 FVKESK. The CDR3 is made up of 13 amino acids. Trimming left V 6 bases short and J 2 bases short, with 8 bases between. Here the CDR3 reads CASSGQAYNEQFF. As DNA, the CDR3 is TGTGCCAGCAGTGGGCAGGCCTACAATGAGCAGTTCTTC.

This chain links TRBV2 with TRBJ1-5; D is perhaps TRBD1 (5 bases). Trimming stripped 4 bases from V and 3 bases from J, with 13 bases between. The CDR3 extends over 15 amino acids. Germline CDR1 reads SNHLY; CDR2 reads FYNNEI. CDR3 region: CASSAVARVNQPQHF. The CDR3 bases are TGTGCCAGCAGTGCGGTCGCCAGGGTCAATCAGCCCCAGCATTTT.

The chain combines TRBV28 with TRBJ2-7, with 8 bases aligning to TRBD1. V lost 8 bases, J lost 12 bases, and 12 bases stayed unmatched. The CDR3 is 12 amino acids. Germline CDR1 and CDR2: MDHEN and SYDVKM. The CDR3 is CASRQGPGIWYF. The CDR3 DNA follows: TGTGCCAGCCGACAGGGGCCTGGTATTTGGTACTTC.

This chain connects TRBV2 to TRBJ2-3; 11 bases match TRBD1. The CDR3 is made up of 14 amino acids. The V gene end was trimmed by 6 bases and the J gene end by 5 bases; junction bases not matched to a gene: 4. The V gene's germline CDR1 is SNHLY and CDR2 FYNNEI. This CDR3 reads CASRDRGLRDTQYF. For the CDR3, the DNA is TGTGCCAGCAGGGACAGGGGGCTTAGAGATACGCAGTATTTT.

This clone was picked up one time. This chain connects TRBV11-1 to TRBJ2-7; 9 nucleotides line up with TRBD1. V lost 5 bases, J lost 4 bases, and 3 bases stayed unmatched. The length of the CDR3 is 13 residues. Germline assignment: CDR1 SGHAT and CDR2 FQDESV (reference sequence). The CDR3 sequence: CASSPGTGYEQYF. The CDR3 DNA follows: TGTGCCAGCAGCCCCGGGACAGGGTACGAGCAGTACTTC. Together with reference TRBV11-1 and TRBJ2-7, the CDR3 gives the full variable domain: EAEVAQSPRYKITEKSQAVAFWCDPISGHATLYWYRQILGQGPELLVQFQDESVVDDSQLPKDRFSAERLKGVDSTLKIQPAELGDSAMYLCASSPGTGYEQYFGPGTRLTVT.